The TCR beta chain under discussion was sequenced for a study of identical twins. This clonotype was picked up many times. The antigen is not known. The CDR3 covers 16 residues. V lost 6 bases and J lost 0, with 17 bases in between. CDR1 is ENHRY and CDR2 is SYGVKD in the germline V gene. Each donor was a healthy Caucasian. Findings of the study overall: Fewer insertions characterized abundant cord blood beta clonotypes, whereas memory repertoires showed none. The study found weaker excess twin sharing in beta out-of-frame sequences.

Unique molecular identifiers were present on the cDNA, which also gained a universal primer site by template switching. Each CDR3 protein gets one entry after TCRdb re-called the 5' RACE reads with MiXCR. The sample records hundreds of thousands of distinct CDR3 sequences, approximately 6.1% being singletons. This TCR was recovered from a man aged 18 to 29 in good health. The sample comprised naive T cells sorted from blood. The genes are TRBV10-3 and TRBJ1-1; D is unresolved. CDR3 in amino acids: CAISLTSDGMNTEAFF. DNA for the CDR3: TGTGCCATCAGCCTAACCTCGGACGGGATGAACACTGAAGCTTTCTTT.